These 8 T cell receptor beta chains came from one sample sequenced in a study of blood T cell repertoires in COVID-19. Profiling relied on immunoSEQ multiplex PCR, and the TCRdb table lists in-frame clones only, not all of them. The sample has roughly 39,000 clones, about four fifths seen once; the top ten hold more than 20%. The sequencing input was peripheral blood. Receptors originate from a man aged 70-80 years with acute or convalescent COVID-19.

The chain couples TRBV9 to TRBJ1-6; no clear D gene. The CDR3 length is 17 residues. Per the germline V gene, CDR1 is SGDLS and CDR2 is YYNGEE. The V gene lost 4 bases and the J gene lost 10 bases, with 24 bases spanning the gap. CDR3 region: CASSPQGGPGILSPLHF. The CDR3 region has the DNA TGTGCCAGCAGCCCCCAAGGAGGGCCGGGAATACTCTCACCCCTCCACTTT.

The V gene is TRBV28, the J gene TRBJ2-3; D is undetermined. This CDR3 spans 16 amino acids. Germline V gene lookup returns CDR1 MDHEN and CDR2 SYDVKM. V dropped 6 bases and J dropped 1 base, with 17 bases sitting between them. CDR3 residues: CASSPTTVGGTDTQYF. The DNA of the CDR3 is TGTGCCAGCAGCCCCACCACAGTGGGCGGCACAGATACGCAGTATTTT.

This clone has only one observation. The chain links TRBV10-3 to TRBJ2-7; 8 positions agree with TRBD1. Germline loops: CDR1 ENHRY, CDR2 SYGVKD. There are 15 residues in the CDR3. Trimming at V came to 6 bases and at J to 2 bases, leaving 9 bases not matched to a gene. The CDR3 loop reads CAISPGGLPPYEQYF. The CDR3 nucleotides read TGTGCCATCAGCCCAGGGGGCCTTCCTCCCTACGAGCAGTACTTC.

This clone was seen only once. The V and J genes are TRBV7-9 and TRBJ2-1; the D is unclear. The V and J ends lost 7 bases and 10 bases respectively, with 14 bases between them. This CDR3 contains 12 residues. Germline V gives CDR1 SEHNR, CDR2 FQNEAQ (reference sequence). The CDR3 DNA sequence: TGTGCCAGCACCCCTTTCGGTGAAGAGCAGTTCTTC. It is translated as CASTPFGEEQFF.

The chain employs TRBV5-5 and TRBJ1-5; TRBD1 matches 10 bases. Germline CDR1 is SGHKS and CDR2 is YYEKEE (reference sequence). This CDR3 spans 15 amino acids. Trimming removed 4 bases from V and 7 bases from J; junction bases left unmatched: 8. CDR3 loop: CASSGGTGVQQPQHF. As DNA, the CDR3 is TGTGCCAGCAGCGGCGGGACAGGGGTACAACAGCCCCAGCATTTT.

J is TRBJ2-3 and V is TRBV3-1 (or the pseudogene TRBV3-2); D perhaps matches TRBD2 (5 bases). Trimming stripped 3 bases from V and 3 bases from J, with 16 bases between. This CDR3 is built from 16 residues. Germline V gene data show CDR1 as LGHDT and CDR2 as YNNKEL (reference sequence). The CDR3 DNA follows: TGTGCCAGCAGCCACTCCGGACTCTTAAAAACAGATACGCAGTATTTT. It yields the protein CASSHSGLLKTDTQYF.

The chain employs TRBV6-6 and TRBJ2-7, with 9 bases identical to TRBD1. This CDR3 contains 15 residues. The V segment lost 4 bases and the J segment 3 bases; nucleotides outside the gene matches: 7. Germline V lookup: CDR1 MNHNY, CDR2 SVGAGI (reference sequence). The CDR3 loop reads CASSSLRQGDYEQYF. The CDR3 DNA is TGTGCCAGCAGTTCTCTTCGACAGGGGGACTACGAGCAGTACTTC.

The CDR3 protein is CASLATLGETQYF. Written as DNA, the CDR3 is TGTGCCAGTTTAGCGACCCTAGGGGAGACCCAGTACTTC. The chain recombines TRBV6-5 with TRBJ2-5, with TRBD2 as a possible D gene (5 bases). The CDR3 runs to 13 residues. Germline-derived CDR1 and CDR2 are MNHEY and SVGAGI. V lost 9 bases and J 5 bases, leaving 16 bases between the germline ends.